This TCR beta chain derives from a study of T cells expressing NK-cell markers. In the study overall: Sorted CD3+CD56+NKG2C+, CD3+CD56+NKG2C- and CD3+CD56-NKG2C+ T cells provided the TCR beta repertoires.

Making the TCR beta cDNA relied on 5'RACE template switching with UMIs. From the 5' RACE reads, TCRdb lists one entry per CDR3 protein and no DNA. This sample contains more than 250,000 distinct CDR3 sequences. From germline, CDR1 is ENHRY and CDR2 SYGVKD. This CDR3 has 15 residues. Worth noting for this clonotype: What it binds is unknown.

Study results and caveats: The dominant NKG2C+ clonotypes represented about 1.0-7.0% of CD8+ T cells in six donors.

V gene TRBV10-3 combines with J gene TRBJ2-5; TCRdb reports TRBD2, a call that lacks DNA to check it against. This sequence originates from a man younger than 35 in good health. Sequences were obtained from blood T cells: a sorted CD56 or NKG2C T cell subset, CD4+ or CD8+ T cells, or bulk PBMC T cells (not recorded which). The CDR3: CAISASGVIQETQYF.